Sequencing of this T cell receptor (beta chain) was carried out in a study of blood T cell repertoires in COVID-19. The wider study: From the United States, Italy and Spain came samples of acute and convalescent COVID-19. The analysed material was cDNA or gDNA that came from T cells, B-cell-depleted T cells, or PBMCs.

In the authors' workflow: Reference gene primer amplification in the assay estimated nucleated cell counts. Assay used: immunoSEQ multiplex PCR; TCRdb lists only in-frame clones, some missing. D and trimming come from the DNA, and the V and J calls and clone size come from that table. The sample shows fewer than 180,000 clones, 87% of them seen only once. In its sample, this clone was seen once. CDR1 and CDR2 (germline): SGHAT, FQNNGV. The CDR3 is 14 residues long. Unmatched junction bases numbered 4, after V lost 3 bases and J lost 5 bases. The receptor comes from an older woman with active or convalescent COVID-19. The J gene is TRBJ1-1, the V gene TRBV11-2; TRBD1 matches at 9 bases. The source material was peripheral blood. The CDR3 is CASSLGQGGTEAFF. The CDR3 DNA sequence: TGTGCCAGCAGCTTGGGACAGGGTGGGACTGAAGCTTTCTTT.